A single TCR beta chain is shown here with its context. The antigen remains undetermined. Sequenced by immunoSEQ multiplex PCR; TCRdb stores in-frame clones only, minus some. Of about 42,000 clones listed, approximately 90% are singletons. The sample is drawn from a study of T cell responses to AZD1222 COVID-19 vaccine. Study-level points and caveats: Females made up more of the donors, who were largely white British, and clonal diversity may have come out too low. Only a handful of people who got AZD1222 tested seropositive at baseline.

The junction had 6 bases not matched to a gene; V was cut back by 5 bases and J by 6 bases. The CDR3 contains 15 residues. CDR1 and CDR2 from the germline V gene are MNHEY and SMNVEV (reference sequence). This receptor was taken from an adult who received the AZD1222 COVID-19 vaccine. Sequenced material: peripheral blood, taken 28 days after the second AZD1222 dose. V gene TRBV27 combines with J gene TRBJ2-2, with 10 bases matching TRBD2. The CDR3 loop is CASSPLAGAAGELFF. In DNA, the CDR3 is TGTGCCAGCAGTCCCCTAGCGGGAGCGGCCGGGGAGCTGTTTTTT.